This T cell receptor beta chain originates from a study of blood T cells in healthy people across ages. A J-beta primer mix and a sample-barcoded 5' primer were used in a second PCR of roughly 7 to 12 cycles. TCRdb reprocessed the 5' RACE reads with MiXCR, giving one entry per CDR3 protein. Here the sample spans 1.5 million or so distinct CDR3 sequences, around 40% being singletons. Isolation per sample recovered at least 6.5 million PBMCs. To note about this clonotype: The antigen is not known.

Whole-study results and caveats: Relative to aged donors, long-lived donors carried more naive CD4+ cells and displayed higher diversity. The study regarded diversity estimates from one million T cells as underestimates.

The CDR3 loop spans 18 amino acids. Germline assignment: CDR1 DFQATT and CDR2 SNEGSKA (reference sequence). The junction had 17 bases not matched to a gene; V was cut back by 6 bases and J by 0 bases. The sequenced sample consisted of blood. The chain has TRBV20-1 and TRBJ2-1; TRBD2 matches at 7 bases. The receptor's source is a woman under 30 in good health. CDR3 protein: CSAKGAGAAFRSYNEQFF. For the CDR3, the DNA is TGCAGTGCCAAAGGGGCGGGAGCAGCATTTCGCTCCTACAATGAGCAGTTCTTC.